The 26 T cell receptor beta chains reported below all come from one sample, sequenced in a study of control samples from healthy donors and cancer patients. Assay: immunoSEQ multiplex PCR; the TCRdb copy retains only in-frame clones and omits some. Of some 140,000 clones listed, roughly 92% are singletons. The sequenced sample was blood. The source is a man younger than 45 in good health.

The chain joins TRBV11-3 to TRBJ2-1, with unresolved D. Per germline, CDR1 SGHNT and CDR2 YENEEA. The CDR3 covers 16 residues. The V end lost 7 bases, the J end lost 5 bases, and 21 bases lay between the germline ends. The CDR3 protein is CASNSPLTPSHNEQFF. The CDR3 DNA follows: TGTGCCAGCAACAGTCCGCTAACACCTTCTCACAATGAGCAGTTCTTC. The whole variable domain, remainder taken from reference TRBV11-3 and TRBJ2-1, is EAGVVQSPRYKIIEKKQPVAFWCNPISGHNTLYWYLQNLGQGPELLIRYENEEAVDDSQLPKDRFSAERLKGVDSTLKIQPAELGDSAVYLCASNSPLTPSHNEQFFGPGTRLTVL.

The V call is TRBV12-5, the J call TRBJ2-1; 10 bases are shared with TRBD2. V dropped 0 bases and J dropped 4; count of bases not matched to a gene: 21. CDR3 length equals 22 residues. Germline V gene lookup returns CDR1 LGHNT and CDR2 FRNRAP. CDR3 residues: CASGLVLSFSRTSGKPYNEQFF. DNA of the CDR3: TGTGCTAGTGGTTTGGTGCTATCATTTTCGCGGACTAGCGGAAAGCCTTACAATGAGCAGTTCTTC.

V gene TRBV30 combines with J gene TRBJ2-7; 10 nucleotides agree with TRBD2. The length of the CDR3 is 15 residues. Germline trimming cut 0 bases from V and 0 bases from J; bases unmatched to any gene: 2. Germline lookup yields CDR1 GTSNPN and CDR2 SVGIG (reference sequence). The CDR3 coding sequence is TGTGCCTGGAGTGTGTCTAGCGGGAGCTCCTACGAGCAGTACTTC. It specifies CAWSVSSGSSYEQYF.

The chain uses TRBV30 and TRBJ2-1; D may be TRBD2 (5 bases). Germline V lookup: CDR1 GTSNPN, CDR2 SVGIG (reference sequence). The CDR3 is 18 amino acids. Trimming left V 4 bases short and J 0 bases short, with 22 bases between. CDR3 amino acids: CAWIGKLVFLGSYNEQFF. The CDR3 DNA sequence: TGTGCCTGGATCGGGAAGCTTGTTTTTTTGGGCTCCTACAATGAGCAGTTCTTC.

The chain couples TRBV7-9 to TRBJ1-6; D remains unclear. Germline V CDR1 and CDR2: SEHNR, FQNEAQ (reference sequence). V lost 5 bases and J lost 5, with 10 bases in between. The CDR3 runs 14 residues. The CDR3 DNA follows: TGTGCCAGCAGCGAACGACCGGATAATTCACCCCTCCACTTT. It yields the protein CASSERPDNSPLHF.

The chain recombines TRBV7-9 with TRBJ2-2; the D is unclear. The ends were cut back, 1 base at V and 4 bases at J, with 4 bases in the middle. Per germline, CDR1 SEHNR and CDR2 FQNEAQ (reference sequence). The CDR3 runs to 13 residues. In DNA, the CDR3 is TGTGCCAGCAGCTTAGGCGGCACCGGGGAGCTGTTTTTT. This translates into CASSLGGTGELFF.

This chain links TRBV28 with TRBJ1-2; TRBD1 matches at 9 bases. Germline V lookup: CDR1 MDHEN, CDR2 SYDVKM. The trim removed 4 bases at V and 4 bases at J, leaving 10 bases unmatched. This CDR3 contains 16 residues. The CDR3 reads CASSSPGQGKFYGYTF. DNA for the CDR3: TGTGCCAGCAGTTCTCCGGGACAGGGAAAGTTCTATGGCTACACCTTC.

The chain uses TRBV6-5 and TRBJ1-5; D is unclear. The CDR3 consists of 13 residues. The V gene's germline CDR1 is MNHEY and CDR2 SVGAGI. V lost 2 bases and J lost 4, with 6 bases in between. In nucleotides, the CDR3 is TGTGCCAGCAGTTACGACTTAAATCAGCCCCAGCATTTT. Translating gives CASSYDLNQPQHF.

This chain joins TRBV7-9 and TRBJ1-2, with 9 positions matching TRBD1. The CDR3 is made up of 15 amino acids. Germline CDR1 reads SEHNR; CDR2 reads FQNEAQ (reference sequence). With V trimmed by 5 bases and J by 4 bases, 8 bases remained unmatched. CDR3 region: CASSAGQGPGYGYTF. The CDR3 nucleotides are TGTGCCAGCAGCGCGGGACAGGGTCCGGGCTATGGCTACACCTTC. The complete variable domain, with remaining parts taken from reference TRBV7-9 and TRBJ1-2, reads DTGVSQNPRHKITKRGQNVTFRCDPISEHNRLYWYRQTLGQGPEFLTYFQNEAQLEKSRLLSDRFSAERPKGSFSTLEIQRTEQGDSAMYLCASSAGQGPGYGYTFGSGTRLTVV.

J is TRBJ1-1 and V is TRBV9; D unclear. In germline, CDR1 is SGDLS, CDR2 YYNGEE. CDR3 length: 14 amino acids. V lost 4 bases and J 0 bases, leaving 10 bases between the germline ends. This CDR3 is CASSRNTMNTEAFF. In nucleotides, the CDR3 is TGTGCCAGCAGCCGGAACACTATGAACACTGAAGCTTTCTTT.

The rearrangement links TRBV6-4 to TRBJ1-2; 9 positions agree with TRBD1. From germline, CDR1 is MRHNA and CDR2 SNTAGT. Germline trimming cut 2 bases from V and 3 bases from J; bases unmatched to any gene: 13. The CDR3 is 18 amino acids. The CDR3 DNA reads as TGTGCCAGCAGTGACGCTCCACCCGGGACAGGGAAATACTATGGCTACACCTTC. It codes for CASSDAPPGTGKYYGYTF.

The J gene is TRBJ2-1, the V gene TRBV5-4, with D maybe TRBD1 (6 bases). V was trimmed by 7 bases and J by 2 bases, leaving 16 bases between them. CDR3 length equals 15 residues. Germline CDR1 and CDR2: SGHNT and YYREEE (reference sequence). CDR3 protein: CASSLLGTTYNEQFF. In DNA form, the CDR3 reads TGTGCCAGCTCCCTACTCGGGACAACCTACAATGAGCAGTTCTTC.

This chain connects TRBV27 to TRBJ2-1; 7 bases match TRBD2. CDR3 length equals 14 residues. The V segment lost 6 bases and the J segment 4 bases; nucleotides outside the gene matches: 6. Germline CDR1 MNHEY, CDR2 SMNVEV (reference sequence). The chain's CDR3 is CASRLAGHYNEQFF. The CDR3 DNA is TGTGCCAGCAGGTTAGCGGGCCATTACAATGAGCAGTTCTTC.

J is TRBJ2-1 and V is TRBV11-3; D is unresolved. The CDR3 consists of 12 residues. Germline CDR1 and CDR2: SGHNT and YENEEA. Trimming took 5 bases from V and 6 from J, leaving 8 bases between them. CDR3 in DNA: TGTGCCAGCAGCCGAAAAACCAATGAGCAGTTCTTC. This codes for CASSRKTNEQFF.

This chain connects TRBV28 to TRBJ2-1; 9 nucleotides match TRBD2. This CDR3 contains 14 residues. J gave up 13 bases and V 4 bases, and 11 bases lay outside the gene matches. Germline CDR1 is MDHEN and CDR2 is SYDVKM. CDR3 loop: CASSSPIAGEVQFF. In nucleotides, the CDR3 is TGTGCCAGCAGTTCACCAATAGCGGGAGAGGTACAGTTCTTC.

As concerns this clone: The sample contains more than one DNA sequence encoding this CDR3. The V call is TRBV5-4, the J call TRBJ1-1; TRBD1 matches at 7 bases. Trimming cost V 4 bases and J 6 bases; bases outside gene matches: 3. Germline CDR1 is SGHNT and CDR2 is YYREEE (reference sequence). The CDR3 is made up of 12 amino acids. The DNA of the CDR3 is TGTGCCAGCAGCCCGGGGACAGCTGAAGCTTTCTTT. Its translation: CASSPGTAEAFF. The variable domain in full, completed from reference TRBV5-4 and TRBJ1-1, reads ETGVTQSPTHLIKTRGQQVTLRCSSQSGHNTVSWYQQALGQGPQFIFQYYREEENGRGNFPPRFSGLQFPNYSSELNVNALELDDSALYLCASSPGTAEAFFGQGTRLTVV.

The rearrangement links TRBV24-1 to TRBJ2-5, with 7 positions matching TRBD2. Unmatched junction bases numbered 9, after V lost 3 bases and J lost 3 bases. The CDR3 runs 16 residues. Germline V lookup: CDR1 KGHDR, CDR2 SFDVKD. The CDR3 region is CATSDPGASGKETQYF. In DNA form, the CDR3 reads TGTGCCACCAGTGATCCTGGGGCTAGCGGTAAAGAGACCCAGTACTTC.

V and J are TRBV6-6 and TRBJ1-1; 8 positions match TRBD1. The CDR3 covers 14 residues. With V trimmed by 7 bases and J by 3 bases, 7 bases remained unmatched. The germline CDR1 and CDR2 sequences are MNHNY and SVGAGI (reference sequence). CDR3 nucleotide sequence: TGTGCCAGCACCTCCCGGGACAGGTACACTGAAGCTTTCTTT. Translating it yields CASTSRDRYTEAFF.

The CDR3 loop is CASSPQQGFRNSPLHF. The DNA for the CDR3 is TGTGCCAGCAGTCCCCAACAGGGTTTTCGTAATTCACCCCTCCACTTT. J is TRBJ1-6 and V is TRBV25-1; D possibly corresponds to TRBD1 (6 bases). The V gene's germline CDR1 is MGHDK and CDR2 SYGVNS. The CDR3 spans 16 residues. V dropped 5 bases and J dropped 6 bases, with 17 bases sitting between them.

This sequence joins TRBV5-6 and TRBJ2-2, with D perhaps given as TRBD1 or TRBD2 (5 bases each). The CDR3 totals 18 residues. Trimming removed 4 bases at V and 3 bases at J, with 22 bases between. Germline CDR1 reads SGHDT; CDR2 reads YYEEEE. The CDR3 sequence is CASSPAQGAVSYTGELFF. As DNA, the CDR3 is TGTGCCAGCAGCCCCGCCCAGGGAGCCGTGTCCTACACCGGGGAGCTGTTTTTT.

The V and J genes are TRBV12-3 or TRBV12-4 and TRBJ2-3; 8 nucleotides agree with TRBD1. V shed 5 bases and J 6 bases; nucleotides not matched to a gene: 1. CDR3 size: 12 residues. The CDR3 DNA follows: TGTGCCAGCAGTAGACAGGGGGATACGCAGTATTTT. Protein: CASSRQGDTQYF.

The V gene is TRBV3-1 (or the pseudogene TRBV3-2), the J gene TRBJ2-7; D gene ambiguous. This CDR3 is 14 amino acids long. Germline V gene lookup returns CDR1 LGHDT and CDR2 YNNKEL (reference sequence). V gave up 2 bases and J gave up 2 bases, with 10 bases separating them. The CDR3 DNA reads TGTGCCAGCAGCCAACTGACATCAACCTACGAGCAGTACTTC. It encodes CASSQLTSTYEQYF.

The chain uses TRBV7-2 and TRBJ2-7, with TRBD1 matching 8 bases. V lost 5 bases and J lost 4; bases outside the gene matches: 10. Germline values: CDR1 SGHTA, CDR2 FQGNSA. The CDR3 runs to 15 residues. For the CDR3, the DNA is TGTGCCAGCAGCGAAGGACAGGGCGGTTTATACGAGCAGTACTTC. Translation: CASSEGQGGLYEQYF.

In its sample, this clone was seen once. The CDR3 nucleotides are TGTGCCAGCTCACCACTCCCCCCGGACAAAAACATTCAGTACTTC. This gives the protein CASSPLPPDKNIQYF. The J gene is TRBJ2-4, the V gene TRBV18, with no clear D. This CDR3 contains 15 residues. V lost 1 base and J lost 3, with 10 bases in between. CDR1 is KGHSH and CDR2 is LQKENI in the germline V gene. The full variable domain, its missing parts supplied by reference TRBV18 and TRBJ2-4, is NAGVMQNPRHLVRRRGQEARLRCSPMKGHSHVYWYRQLPEEGLKFMVYLQKENIIDESGMPKERFSAEFPKEGPSILRIQQVVRGDSAAYFCASSPLPPDKNIQYFGAGTRLSVL.

The J gene is TRBJ2-7, the V gene TRBV19, with D possibly called TRBD1 or TRBD2 (5 bases each). The CDR3 runs 13 residues. Per the germline V gene, CDR1 is LNHDA and CDR2 is SQIVND (reference sequence). The ends were cut back, 6 bases at V and 7 bases at J, with 16 bases in the middle. CDR3 in amino acids: CASSMERGWEQYF. CDR3 DNA sequence: TGTGCCAGTAGCATGGAGAGGGGCTGGGAGCAGTACTTC.

The chain employs TRBV5-1 and TRBJ2-3, with TRBD2 as a possible D gene (7 bases). The CDR3 is 13 amino acids. V was trimmed by 4 bases and J by 4 bases, leaving 10 bases between them. Germline CDR1 is SGHRS and CDR2 is YFSETQ. CDR3 loop: CASSGGGADTQYF. CDR3 coding DNA: TGCGCCAGCAGCGGGGGGGGCGCAGATACGCAGTATTTT. The full variable domain, with the rest looked up from reference TRBV5-1 and TRBJ2-3, is KAGVTQTPRYLIKTRGQQVTLSCSPISGHRSVSWYQQTPGQGLQFLFEYFSETQRNKGNFPGRFSGRQFSNSRSEMNVSTLELGDSALYLCASSGGGADTQYFGPGTRLTVL.